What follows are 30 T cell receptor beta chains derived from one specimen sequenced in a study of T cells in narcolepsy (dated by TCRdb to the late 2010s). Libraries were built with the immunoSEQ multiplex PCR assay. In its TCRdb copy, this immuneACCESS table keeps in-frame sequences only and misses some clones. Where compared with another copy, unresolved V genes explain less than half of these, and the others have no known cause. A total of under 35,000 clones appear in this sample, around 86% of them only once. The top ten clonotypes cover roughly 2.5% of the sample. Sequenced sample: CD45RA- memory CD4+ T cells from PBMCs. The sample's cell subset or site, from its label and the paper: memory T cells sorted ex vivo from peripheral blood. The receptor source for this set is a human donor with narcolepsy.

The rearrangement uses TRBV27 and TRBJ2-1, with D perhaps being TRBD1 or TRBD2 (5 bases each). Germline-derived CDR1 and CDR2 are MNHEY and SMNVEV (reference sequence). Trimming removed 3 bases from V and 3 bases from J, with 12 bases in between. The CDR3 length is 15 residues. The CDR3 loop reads CASSFGGIFYNEQFF. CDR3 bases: TGTGCCAGCAGTTTTGGGGGTATCTTCTACAATGAGCAGTTCTTC.

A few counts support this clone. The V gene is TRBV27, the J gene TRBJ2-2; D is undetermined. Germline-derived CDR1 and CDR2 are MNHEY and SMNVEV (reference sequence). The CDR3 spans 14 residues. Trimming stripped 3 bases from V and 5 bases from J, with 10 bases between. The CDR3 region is CASSFQYLTGELFF. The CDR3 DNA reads TGTGCCAGCAGTTTTCAGTACCTAACCGGGGAGCTGTTTTTT.

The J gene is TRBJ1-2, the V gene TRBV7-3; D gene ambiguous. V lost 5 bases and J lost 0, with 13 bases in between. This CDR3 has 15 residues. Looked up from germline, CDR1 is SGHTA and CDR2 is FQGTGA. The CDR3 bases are TGTGCCAGCAGCCCAAACACCTTAGCTAACTATGGCTACACCTTC. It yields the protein CASSPNTLANYGYTF.

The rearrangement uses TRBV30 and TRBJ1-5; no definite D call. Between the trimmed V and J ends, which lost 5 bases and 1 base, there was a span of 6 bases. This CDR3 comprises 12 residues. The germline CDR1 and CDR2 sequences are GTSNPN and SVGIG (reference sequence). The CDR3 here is CAWDNSNQPQHF. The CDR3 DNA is TGTGCCTGGGATAACAGCAATCAGCCCCAGCATTTT.

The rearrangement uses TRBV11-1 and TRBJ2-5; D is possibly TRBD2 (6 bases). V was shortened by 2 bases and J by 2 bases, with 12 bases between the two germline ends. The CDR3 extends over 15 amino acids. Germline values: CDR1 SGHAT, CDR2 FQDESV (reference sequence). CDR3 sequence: CASSLSGYVQETQYF. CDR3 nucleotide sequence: TGTGCCAGCAGCTTAAGCGGGTACGTTCAAGAGACCCAGTACTTC.

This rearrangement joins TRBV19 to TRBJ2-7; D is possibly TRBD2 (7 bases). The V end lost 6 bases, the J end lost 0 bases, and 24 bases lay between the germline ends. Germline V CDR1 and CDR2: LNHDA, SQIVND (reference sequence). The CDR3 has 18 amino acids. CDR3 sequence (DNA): TGTGCCAGTAGCCAAGGGGGAACGGGAGGCCCATACTCCTACGAGCAGTACTTC. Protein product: CASSQGGTGGPYSYEQYF.

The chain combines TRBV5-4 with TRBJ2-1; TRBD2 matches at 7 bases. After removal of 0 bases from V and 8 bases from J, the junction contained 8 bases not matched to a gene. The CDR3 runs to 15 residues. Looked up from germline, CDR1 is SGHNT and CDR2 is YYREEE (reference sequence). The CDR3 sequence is CASSLVSQRGDEQFF. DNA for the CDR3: TGTGCCAGCAGCTTGGTCTCCCAACGGGGGGATGAGCAGTTCTTC. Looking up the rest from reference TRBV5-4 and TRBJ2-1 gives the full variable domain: ETGVTQSPTHLIKTRGQQVTLRCSSQSGHNTVSWYQQALGQGPQFIFQYYREEENGRGNFPPRFSGLQFPNYSSELNVNALELDDSALYLCASSLVSQRGDEQFFGPGTRLTVL.

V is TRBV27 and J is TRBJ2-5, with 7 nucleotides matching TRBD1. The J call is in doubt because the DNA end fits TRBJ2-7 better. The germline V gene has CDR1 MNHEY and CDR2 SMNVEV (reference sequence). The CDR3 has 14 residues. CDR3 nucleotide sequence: TGTGCCAGCAGTTTAAGAGACAGGGCCTACGAGCAGTACTTC. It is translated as CASSLRDRAYEQYF.

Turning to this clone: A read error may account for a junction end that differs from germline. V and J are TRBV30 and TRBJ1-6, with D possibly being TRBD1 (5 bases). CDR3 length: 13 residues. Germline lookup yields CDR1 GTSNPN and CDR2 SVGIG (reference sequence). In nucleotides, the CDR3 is TGTGCCTGGGCCAAGGGGTATAGTTCACCCCTCCACTTT. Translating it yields CAWAKGYSSPLHF.

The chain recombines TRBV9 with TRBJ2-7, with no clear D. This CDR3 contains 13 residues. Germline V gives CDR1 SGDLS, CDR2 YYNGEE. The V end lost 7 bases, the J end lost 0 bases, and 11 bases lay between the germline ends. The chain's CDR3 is CASGGTNSYEQYF. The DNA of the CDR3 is TGTGCCAGCGGCGGAACTAACTCCTACGAGCAGTACTTC.

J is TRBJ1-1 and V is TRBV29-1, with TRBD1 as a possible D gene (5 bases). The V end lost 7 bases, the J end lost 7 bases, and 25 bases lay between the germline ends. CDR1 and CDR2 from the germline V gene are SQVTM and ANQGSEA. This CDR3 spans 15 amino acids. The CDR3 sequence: CSAQDPAGVRDEAFF. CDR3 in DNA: TGCAGCGCCCAGGATCCCGCGGGGGTCCGGGATGAAGCTTTCTTT.

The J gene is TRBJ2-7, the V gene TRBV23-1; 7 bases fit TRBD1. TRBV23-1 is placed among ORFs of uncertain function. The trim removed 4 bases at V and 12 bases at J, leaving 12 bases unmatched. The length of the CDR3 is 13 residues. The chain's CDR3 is CASSPIHRDSSYF. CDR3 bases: TGCGCCAGCAGTCCAATCCACCGGGACAGTTCGTACTTC.

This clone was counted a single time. CDR3 region: CASRSIPGGDEQYF. The CDR3 DNA follows: TGTGCCAGCAGATCAATCCCAGGCGGGGACGAGCAGTACTTC. The chain is built from TRBV27 and TRBJ2-7, with D possibly matching TRBD2 (6 bases). The CDR3 consists of 14 residues. V was clipped by 6 bases and J by 5 bases, with 17 bases between them. Germline V gene sequence: CDR1 MNHEY, CDR2 SMNVEV (reference sequence).

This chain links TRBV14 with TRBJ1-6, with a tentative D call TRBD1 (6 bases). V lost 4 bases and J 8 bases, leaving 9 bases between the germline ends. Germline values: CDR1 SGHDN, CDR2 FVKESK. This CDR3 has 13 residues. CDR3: CASSPGGYSPLHF. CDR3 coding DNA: TGTGCCAGCAGCCCCGGGGGCTATTCACCCCTCCACTTT.

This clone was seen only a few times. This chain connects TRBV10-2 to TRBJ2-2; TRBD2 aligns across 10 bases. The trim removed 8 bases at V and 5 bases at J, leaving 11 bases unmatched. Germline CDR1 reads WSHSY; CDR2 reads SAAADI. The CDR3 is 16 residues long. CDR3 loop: CASVDPAGGGTGELFF. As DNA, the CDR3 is TGCGCCAGCGTAGATCCAGCGGGGGGGGGAACCGGGGAGCTGTTTTTT.

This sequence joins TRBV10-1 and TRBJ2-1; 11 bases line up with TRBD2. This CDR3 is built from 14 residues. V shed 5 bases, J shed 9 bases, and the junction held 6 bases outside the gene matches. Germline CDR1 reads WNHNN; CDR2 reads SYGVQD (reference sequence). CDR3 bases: TGCGCCAGCAGTCCTAGCGGGGGGTCGGTTGAGCAGTTCTTC. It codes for CASSPSGGSVEQFF.

CDR3 amino acids: CSVAVASGNTIYF. CDR3 nucleotide sequence: TGCAGCGTTGCGGTGGCTTCTGGAAACACCATATATTTT. V and J are TRBV29-1 and TRBJ1-3; D is uncertain. The CDR3 consists of 13 residues. CDR1 and CDR2 from the germline V gene are SQVTM and ANQGSEA. V was cut by 4 bases and J by 1 base, with 8 bases left in between.

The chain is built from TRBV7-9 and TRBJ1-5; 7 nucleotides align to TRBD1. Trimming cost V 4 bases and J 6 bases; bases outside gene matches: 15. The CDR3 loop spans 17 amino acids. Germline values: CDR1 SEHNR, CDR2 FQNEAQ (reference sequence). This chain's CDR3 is CASSSSNRGRGGQPQHF. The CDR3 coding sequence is TGTGCCAGCAGCTCTTCAAACAGGGGAAGAGGAGGTCAGCCCCAGCATTTT.

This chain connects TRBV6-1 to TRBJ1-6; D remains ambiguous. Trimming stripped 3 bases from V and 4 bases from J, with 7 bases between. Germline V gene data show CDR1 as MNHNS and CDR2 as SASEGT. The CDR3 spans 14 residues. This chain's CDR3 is CASSDAAYNSPLHF. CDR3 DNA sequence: TGTGCCAGCAGTGACGCAGCATATAATTCACCCCTCCACTTT.

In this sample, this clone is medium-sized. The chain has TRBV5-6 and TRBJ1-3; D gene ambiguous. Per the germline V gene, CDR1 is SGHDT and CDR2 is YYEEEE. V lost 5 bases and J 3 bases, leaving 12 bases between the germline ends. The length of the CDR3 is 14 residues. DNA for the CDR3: TGTGCCAGCAGTAGTTGGGGTATTGGAAACACCATATATTTT. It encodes CASSSWGIGNTIYF. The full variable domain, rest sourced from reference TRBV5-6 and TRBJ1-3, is DAGVTQSPTHLIKTRGQQVTLRCSPKSGHDTVSWYQQALGQGPQFIFQYYEEEERQRGNFPDRFSGHQFPNYSSELNVNALLLGDSALYLCASSSWGIGNTIYFGEGSWLTVV.

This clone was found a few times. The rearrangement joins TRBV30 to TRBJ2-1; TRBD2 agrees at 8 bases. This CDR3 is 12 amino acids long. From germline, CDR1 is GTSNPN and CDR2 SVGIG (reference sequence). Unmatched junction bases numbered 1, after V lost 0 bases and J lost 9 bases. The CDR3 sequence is CAWSVAGVEQFF. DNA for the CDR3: TGTGCCTGGAGTGTAGCGGGAGTTGAGCAGTTCTTC.

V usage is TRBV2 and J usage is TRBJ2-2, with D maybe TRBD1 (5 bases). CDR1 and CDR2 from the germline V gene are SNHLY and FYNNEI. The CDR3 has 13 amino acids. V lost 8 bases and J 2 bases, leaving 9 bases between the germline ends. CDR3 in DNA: TGTGCCAGCGGACAAGGAAACACCGGGGAGCTGTTTTTT. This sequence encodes CASGQGNTGELFF.

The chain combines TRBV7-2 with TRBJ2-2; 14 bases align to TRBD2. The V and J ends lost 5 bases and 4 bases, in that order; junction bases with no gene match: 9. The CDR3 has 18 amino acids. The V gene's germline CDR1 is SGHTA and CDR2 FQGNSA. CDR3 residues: CASSATTGLAGGTGELFF. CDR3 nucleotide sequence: TGTGCCAGCAGCGCTACCACTGGACTAGCGGGGGGCACCGGGGAGCTGTTTTTT. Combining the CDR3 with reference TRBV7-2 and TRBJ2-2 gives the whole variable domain GAGVSQSPSNKVTEKGKDVELRCDPISGHTALYWYRQSLGQGLEFLIYFQGNSAPDKSGLPSDRFSAERTGGSVSTLTIQRTQQEDSAVYLCASSATTGLAGGTGELFFGEGSRLTVL.

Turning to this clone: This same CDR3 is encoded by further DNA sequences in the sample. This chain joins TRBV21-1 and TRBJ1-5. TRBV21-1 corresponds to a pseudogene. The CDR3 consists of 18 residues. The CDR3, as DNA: TGTGCCAGCAGATGGGTGGGGGTGCGGCCCTATAGCAATCAGCCCCAGCATTTT. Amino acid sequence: CASRWVGVRPYSNQPQHF.

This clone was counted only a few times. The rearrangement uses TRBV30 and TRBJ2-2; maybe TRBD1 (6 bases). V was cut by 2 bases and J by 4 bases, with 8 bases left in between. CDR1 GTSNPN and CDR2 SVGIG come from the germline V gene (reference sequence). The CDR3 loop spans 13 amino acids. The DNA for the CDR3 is TGTGCCTGGAGTTCGACAGGCACCGGGGAGCTGTTTTTT. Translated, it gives CAWSSTGTGELFF.

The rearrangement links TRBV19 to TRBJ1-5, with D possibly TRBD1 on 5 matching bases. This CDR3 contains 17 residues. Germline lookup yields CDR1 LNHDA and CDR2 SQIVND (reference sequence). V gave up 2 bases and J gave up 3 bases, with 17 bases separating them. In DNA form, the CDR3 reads TGTGCCAGTAGTATATTGTTCAGGGCGGAGCTCAATCAGCCCCAGCATTTT. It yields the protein CASSILFRAELNQPQHF.

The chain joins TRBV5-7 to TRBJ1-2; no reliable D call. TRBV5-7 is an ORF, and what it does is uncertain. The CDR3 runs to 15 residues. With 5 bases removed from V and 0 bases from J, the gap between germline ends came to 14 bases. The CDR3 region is CASSPGSLANYGYTF. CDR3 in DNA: TGTGCCAGCAGTCCGGGCAGCCTAGCTAACTATGGCTACACCTTC.

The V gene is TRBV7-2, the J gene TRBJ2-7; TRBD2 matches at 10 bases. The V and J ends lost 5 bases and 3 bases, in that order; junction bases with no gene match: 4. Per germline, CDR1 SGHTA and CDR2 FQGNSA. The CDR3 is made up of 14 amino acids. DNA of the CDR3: TGTGCCAGCAGCCGAGCGGGAGGGAGCTACGAGCAGTACTTC. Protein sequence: CASSRAGGSYEQYF.

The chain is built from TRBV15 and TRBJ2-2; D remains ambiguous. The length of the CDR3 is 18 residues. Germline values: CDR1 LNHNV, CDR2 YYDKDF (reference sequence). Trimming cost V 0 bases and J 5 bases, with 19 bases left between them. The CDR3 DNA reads TGTGCCACCAGCAGAGATCTTTTGTCCACCGGTGGTACCGGGGAGCTGTTTTTT. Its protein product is CATSRDLLSTGGTGELFF.

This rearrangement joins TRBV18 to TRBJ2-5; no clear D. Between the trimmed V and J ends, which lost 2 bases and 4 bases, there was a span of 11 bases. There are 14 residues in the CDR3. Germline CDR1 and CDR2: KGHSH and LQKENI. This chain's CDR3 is CASSPRSKPETQYF. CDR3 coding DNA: TGTGCCAGCTCACCAAGGTCCAAACCAGAGACCCAGTACTTC. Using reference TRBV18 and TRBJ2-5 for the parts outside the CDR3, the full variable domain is NAGVMQNPRHLVRRRGQEARLRCSPMKGHSHVYWYRQLPEEGLKFMVYLQKENIIDESGMPKERFSAEFPKEGPSILRIQQVVRGDSAAYFCASSPRSKPETQYFGPGTRLLVL.